The 31 T cell receptor beta chains in this list originate from one sample, sequenced in a study of OX40 agonist ivuxolimab in advanced cancers. Libraries were prepared through the immunoSEQ multiplex PCR assay. This immuneACCESS table, as held by TCRdb, lists in-frame sequences with V and J called but not all clones. Of the missing ones, under half trace to an unresolved V gene in checked studies; the others have no known cause. This sample comprises around 30,000 clones, 65% to 75% of them detected only once. Jointly, the top ten make up 9.5% to 15% of the sample. This material consisted of CD4+ or CD8+ T cells sorted from blood, taken in a trial of the OX40 agonist ivuxolimab. These receptors all stem from an adult with an advanced solid tumor such as melanoma, head and neck, liver or kidney cancer.

This chain joins TRBV6-1 and TRBJ2-2; no firm D call. This CDR3 region has 13 residues. The V gene lost 5 bases and the J gene lost 0 bases, with 4 bases spanning the gap. CDR1 and CDR2 (germline): MNHNS, SASEGT. CDR3 residues: CASSIANTGELFF. For the CDR3, the DNA is TGTGCCAGCAGTATTGCGAACACCGGGGAGCTGTTTTTT.

The rearrangement joins TRBV5-4 to TRBJ1-4; 8 bases fit TRBD1. V dropped 2 bases and J dropped 3; count of bases not matched to a gene: 0. Germline lookup yields CDR1 SGHNT and CDR2 YYREEE (reference sequence). There are 14 residues in the CDR3. This CDR3 is CASSLQGANEKLFF. The CDR3 DNA reads as TGTGCCAGCAGCTTACAGGGGGCTAATGAAAAACTGTTTTTT.

The chain links TRBV4-1 to TRBJ2-1; 8 nucleotides agree with TRBD1. The V and J ends lost 0 bases and 10 bases, in that order; junction bases with no gene match: 8. This CDR3 has 15 amino acids. Germline V gives CDR1 MGHRA, CDR2 YSYEKL. In nucleotides, the CDR3 is TGCGCCAGCAGCCAAGATTGGACAGGGATCTTCGAGCAGTTCTTC. It is translated as CASSQDWTGIFEQFF.

This clone was observed a few times. The rearrangement uses TRBV6-1 and TRBJ2-1; 8 positions agree with TRBD1. The length of the CDR3 is 15 residues. In germline, CDR1 is MNHNS, CDR2 SASEGT. J was trimmed by 5 bases and V by 3 bases; bases with no gene match: 6. CDR3: CASSDRQGRDNEQFF. CDR3 sequence (DNA): TGTGCCAGCAGTGACCGACAGGGGCGGGACAATGAGCAGTTCTTC.

The gene calls are TRBV19 and TRBJ1-5; TRBD1 might be the D (6 bases). Looked up from germline, CDR1 is LNHDA and CDR2 is SQIVND (reference sequence). Trimming left V 5 bases short and J 5 bases short, with 13 bases between. The CDR3 contains 14 residues. The CDR3 reads CASSRTASYQPQHF. CDR3 nucleotides: TGTGCCAGTAGTCGGACAGCATCTTATCAGCCCCAGCATTTT.

The V gene is TRBV2, the J gene TRBJ2-5; D is uncertain. This CDR3 has 15 residues. The V end lost 5 bases, the J end lost 5 bases, and 18 bases lay between the germline ends. Germline V lookup: CDR1 SNHLY, CDR2 FYNNEI. CDR3 DNA: TGTGCCAGCAGTCCGACATTGACGGTCCCCGAGACCCAGTACTTC. Translated, it gives CASSPTLTVPETQYF.

The J gene is TRBJ1-4, the V gene TRBV7-6, with 7 bases lining up with TRBD1. Germline CDR1 is SGHVS and CDR2 is FNYEAQ. This CDR3 has 13 amino acids. Trimming at V came to 4 bases and at J to 8 bases, leaving 4 bases not matched to a gene. For the CDR3, the DNA is TGTGCCAGCAGCTCGAACAGGGGAGAAAAACTGTTTTTT. Its protein product is CASSSNRGEKLFF.

The chain recombines TRBV7-8 with TRBJ2-5; maybe TRBD1 (5 bases). V was cut by 5 bases and J by 5 bases, with 15 bases left in between. The CDR3 extends over 14 amino acids. CDR1 SGHVS and CDR2 FQNEAQ come from the germline V gene. CDR3 amino acids: CASSRAGSGETQYF. CDR3 nucleotide sequence: TGTGCCAGCAGCAGGGCAGGGTCGGGCGAGACCCAGTACTTC.

The rearrangement links TRBV6-5 to TRBJ2-2; D is perhaps TRBD1 (6 bases). Trimming removed 4 bases at V and 4 bases at J, with 10 bases between. The length of the CDR3 is 14 residues. Germline assignment: CDR1 MNHEY and CDR2 SVGAGI. CDR3 bases: TGTGCCAGCAGTTGGCAGGGGTCCACCGGGGAGCTGTTTTTT. Translation: CASSWQGSTGELFF.

This sequence joins TRBV2 and TRBJ1-5; 7 bases align to TRBD1. The germline gives CDR1 SNHLY, CDR2 FYNNEI. Trimming cost V 2 bases and J 0 bases; bases outside gene matches: 4. The CDR3 consists of 16 residues. CDR3 DNA: TGTGCCAGCAGTGAAAACAGGGGAAGTAGCAATCAGCCCCAGCATTTT. The encoded protein is CASSENRGSSNQPQHF.

The CDR3 is CASSQVQGVHGYTF. The CDR3 coding sequence is TGTGCCAGCAGCCAAGTACAGGGCGTACATGGCTACACCTTC. The chain has TRBV14 and TRBJ1-2; TRBD1 is a possible D gene (6 bases). The CDR3 is 14 residues long. Between the trimmed V and J ends, which lost 1 base and 6 bases, there was a span of 12 bases. Germline CDR1 reads SGHDN; CDR2 reads FVKESK.

The genes are TRBV11-2 and TRBJ2-3; TRBD2 aligns across 10 bases. J gave up 5 bases and V 5 bases, and 7 bases lay outside the gene matches. The germline gives CDR1 SGHAT, CDR2 FQNNGV. This CDR3 comprises 15 residues. The CDR3 DNA follows: TGTGCCAGCAGCGAGCGGGGGGGCGGACTAGATACGCAGTATTTT. Amino acids: CASSERGGGLDTQYF.

The chain couples TRBV29-1 to TRBJ2-5, with D maybe TRBD1 (6 bases). CDR3 length: 11 amino acids. V was clipped by 5 bases and J by 5 bases, with 9 bases between them. Germline V lookup: CDR1 SQVTM, CDR2 ANQGSEA. CDR3 sequence reads: CSVTGLETQYF. CDR3 coding DNA: TGCAGCGTTACAGGGCTCGAGACCCAGTACTTC.

The chain combines TRBV30 with TRBJ2-7, with D unclear. Germline-derived CDR1 and CDR2 are GTSNPN and SVGIG (reference sequence). V was trimmed by 4 bases and J by 2 bases, leaving 9 bases between them. The CDR3 sequence is 12 residues long. CDR3 region: CAWTSLAYEQYF. The DNA of the CDR3 is TGTGCCTGGACTTCGCTGGCCTACGAGCAGTACTTC. Using reference TRBV30 and TRBJ2-7 for the parts outside the CDR3, the full variable domain is SQTIHQWPATLVQPVGSPLSLECTVEGTSNPNLYWYRQAAGRGLQLLFYSVGIGQISSEVPQNLSASRPQDRQFILSSKKLLLSDSGFYLCAWTSLAYEQYFGPGTRLTVT.

This clone was seen a single time. The chain combines TRBV5-6 with TRBJ1-5, with D hard to call. This CDR3 has 13 amino acids. V gave up 1 base and J gave up 4 bases, with 6 bases separating them. CDR1 and CDR2 from the germline V gene are SGHDT and YYEEEE. In DNA, the CDR3 is TGTGCCAGCAGCTTGTCGGGGAATCAGCCCCAGCATTTT. Protein: CASSLSGNQPQHF.

This clone was counted between two and nine times. The rearrangement links TRBV28 to TRBJ1-5; no clear D gene. From germline, CDR1 is MDHEN and CDR2 SYDVKM. V shed 4 bases and J shed 4 bases, with 5 bases lying between them. CDR3 length: 12 amino acids. The CDR3 protein is CASSSGNQPQHF. The CDR3 DNA follows: TGTGCCAGCAGTTCCGGGAATCAGCCCCAGCATTTT.

CDR3 DNA: TGCGCCAGCAGCTTGGCCGCTGGTGGGAACACCTATGGCTACACCTTC. Protein: CASSLAAGGNTYGYTF. This chain connects TRBV5-1 to TRBJ1-2; D is unresolved. V was cut by 0 bases and J by 4 bases, with 16 bases left in between. The germline gives CDR1 SGHRS, CDR2 YFSETQ. The CDR3 runs 16 residues.

This clone was detected a few times. The genes are TRBV5-4 and TRBJ2-5, with a weak D call TRBD1 (6 bases). Per the germline V gene, CDR1 is SGHNT and CDR2 is YYREEE (reference sequence). The V and J ends lost 1 base and 5 bases respectively, with 9 bases between them. CDR3 length equals 13 residues. The CDR3 DNA is TGTGCCAGCAGCTTGCGCCAGGGGGAGACCCAGTACTTC. It translates to CASSLRQGETQYF.

The CDR3 here is CATSRINTGELFF. The CDR3 nucleotides are TGTGCCACCAGCAGAATCAACACCGGGGAGCTGTTTTTT. The genes are TRBV15 and TRBJ2-2; D gene uncertain. Trimming shortened V by 2 bases and J by 2 bases, and 3 bases separated the two germline ends. This CDR3 has 13 amino acids. CDR1 and CDR2 from the germline V gene are LNHNV and YYDKDF (reference sequence).

The gene calls are TRBV7-3 and TRBJ1-5, with D tentatively TRBD1 (5 bases). Trimming left V 2 bases short and J 2 bases short, with 13 bases between. The length of the CDR3 is 16 residues. Germline CDR1 SGHTA, CDR2 FQGTGA. The CDR3 DNA is TGTGCCAGCAGCTTACGCCGGGACTCATGCAATCAGCCCCAGCATTTT. Protein: CASSLRRDSCNQPQHF.

The chain couples TRBV7-2 to TRBJ2-3; 10 nucleotides agree with TRBD2. The V segment lost 5 bases and the J segment 6 bases; nucleotides outside the gene matches: 8. Germline assignment: CDR1 SGHTA and CDR2 FQGNSA. The CDR3 is made up of 15 amino acids. The CDR3 DNA reads as TGTGCCAGCAGCAGCCTAGCGGGGGTCGCGGATACGCAGTATTTT. The encoded protein is CASSSLAGVADTQYF.

The rearrangement links TRBV7-9 to TRBJ2-5; perhaps TRBD2 as D (5 bases). Trimming cost V 7 bases and J 0 bases, with 12 bases left between them. Germline CDR1 SEHNR, CDR2 FQNEAQ (reference sequence). The CDR3 totals 14 residues. DNA for the CDR3: TGTGCCAGCACCGATTGGGAGTACCAAGAGACCCAGTACTTC. Its protein product is CASTDWEYQETQYF.

This rearrangement joins TRBV2 to TRBJ1-2; D remains unclear. With 6 bases removed from V and 2 bases from J, the gap between germline ends came to 13 bases. The CDR3 spans 14 residues. The V gene's germline CDR1 is SNHLY and CDR2 FYNNEI. CDR3 in amino acids: CASSGASQNYGYTF. Here the CDR3 DNA reads TGTGCCAGCAGCGGAGCGTCCCAGAACTATGGCTACACCTTC.

This clone occurred once. The genes are TRBV30 and TRBJ1-4, with a weak D call TRBD1 (5 bases). This CDR3 contains 14 residues. Trimming removed 2 bases from V and 8 bases from J, with 15 bases in between. The germline gives CDR1 GTSNPN, CDR2 SVGIG (reference sequence). The chain's CDR3 is CAWSKSGIREKLFF. In DNA, the CDR3 is TGTGCCTGGAGTAAATCAGGGATCCGGGAAAAACTGTTTTTT.

This clone was counted a few times. V gene TRBV13 combines with J gene TRBJ1-1; 12 bases match TRBD1. This CDR3 has 17 amino acids. CDR1 PRHDT and CDR2 FYEKMQ come from the germline V gene (reference sequence). J lost 2 bases, V lost 4 bases, and 8 bases had no gene match. The CDR3 coding sequence is TGTGCCAGCAGCTCGCGCCGGGACAGGGGGCACAACACTGAAGCTTTCTTT. This gives the protein CASSSRRDRGHNTEAFF.

V usage is TRBV19 and J usage is TRBJ1-2; D call uncertain. The CDR3 spans 13 residues. CDR1 and CDR2 (germline): LNHDA, SQIVND (reference sequence). The germline V and J ends were trimmed by 3 bases and 2 bases, with 7 bases remaining between them. The CDR3 spells CASSMGRNYGYTF. The CDR3 DNA follows: TGTGCCAGTAGTATGGGAAGAAACTATGGCTACACCTTC.

V and J are TRBV6-1 and TRBJ1-5; possibly TRBD1 for D (5 bases). Trimming cost V 6 bases and J 1 base, with 7 bases left between them. The CDR3 is 13 residues long. CDR1 and CDR2 from the germline V gene are MNHNS and SASEGT. The CDR3 protein is CASRGQSNQPQHF. The CDR3 region has the DNA TGTGCCAGCAGAGGACAAAGCAATCAGCCCCAGCATTTT.

The rearrangement joins TRBV11-1 to TRBJ2-5; tentatively, D is TRBD1 (6 bases). Germline V gene lookup returns CDR1 SGHAT and CDR2 FQDESV (reference sequence). V was clipped by 5 bases and J by 5 bases, with 15 bases between them. There are 14 residues in the CDR3. CDR3 loop: CASSKDRRLETQYF. The CDR3 coding sequence is TGTGCCAGCAGCAAAGACAGGCGTTTGGAGACCCAGTACTTC.

CDR3 in DNA: TGCGCCAGCAGCCCGTCACCCGGAGGGGAATATGGCTACACCTTC. It translates to CASSPSPGGEYGYTF. The J gene is TRBJ1-2, the V gene TRBV5-1, with a possible D match to TRBD1 (5 bases). Per the germline V gene, CDR1 is SGHRS and CDR2 is YFSETQ. V shed 4 bases and J shed 5 bases, with 18 bases lying between them. The CDR3 runs to 15 residues.

J is TRBJ2-5 and V is TRBV2; the D call may be TRBD1 or TRBD2 (5 bases each). This CDR3 spans 14 amino acids. Trimming left V 7 bases short and J 5 bases short, with 17 bases between. The V gene's germline CDR1 is SNHLY and CDR2 FYNNEI. The CDR3 DNA sequence: TGTGCCAGCATAAGGGAGCAGGGCATGGAGACCCAGTACTTC. Translation gives CASIREQGMETQYF.

V gene TRBV5-6 combines with J gene TRBJ1-4, with unresolved D. The CDR3 is 14 residues long. Germline CDR1 is SGHDT and CDR2 is YYEEEE. V lost 2 bases and J lost 5, with 10 bases in between. The CDR3 coding sequence is TGTGCCAGCAGCTTACGGCCGGGAAATGAAAAACTGTTTTTT. Translating it yields CASSLRPGNEKLFF.